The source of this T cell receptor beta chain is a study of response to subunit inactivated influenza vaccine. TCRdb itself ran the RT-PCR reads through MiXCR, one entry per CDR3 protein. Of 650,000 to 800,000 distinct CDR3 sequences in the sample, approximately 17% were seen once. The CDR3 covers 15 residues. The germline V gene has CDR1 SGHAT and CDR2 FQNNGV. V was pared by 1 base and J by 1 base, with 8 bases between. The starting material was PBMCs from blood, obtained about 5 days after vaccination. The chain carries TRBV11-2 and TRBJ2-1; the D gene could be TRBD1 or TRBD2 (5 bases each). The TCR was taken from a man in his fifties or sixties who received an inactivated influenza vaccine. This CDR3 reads CASSLVGESYNEQFF. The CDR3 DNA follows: TGTGCCAGCAGCTTAGTGGGGGAGTCCTACAATGAGCAGTTCTTC.